The clone carrying this TCR beta chain was found many times. Trimming took 3 bases from V and 5 from J, leaving 16 bases between them. The V gene's germline CDR1 is MGHDK and CDR2 SYGVNS. The CDR3 is 15 residues long. The data are from a study of patients and donors after allogeneic stem cell transplantation. MiXCR, run by TCRdb on the RT-PCR reads, gives a single entry per CDR3 protein. The sample yields 70,000 to 100,000 distinct CDR3 sequences, around 5% seen once. The chain employs TRBV25-1 and TRBJ1-1; D gene unclear. The clonotype comes from a human donor who was either an allogeneic HSCT recipient or a stem cell or donor lymphocyte infusion donor (not recorded which). It is not recorded whose cells these are; they may come from a transplant donor. Source material: blood, either unsorted or a sorted T cell fraction (not recorded which). The chain's CDR3 is CASSDPTGMRTEAFF. As DNA, the CDR3 is TGTGCCAGCAGTGACCCGACGGGGATGAGGACTGAAGCTTTCTTT. Looking up the rest from reference TRBV25-1 and TRBJ1-1 gives the full variable domain: EADIYQTPRYLVIGTGKKITLECSQTMGHDKMYWYQQDPGMELHLIHYSYGVNSTEKGDLSSESTVSRIRTEHFPLTLESARPSHTSQYLCASSDPTGMRTEAFFGQGTRLTVV.